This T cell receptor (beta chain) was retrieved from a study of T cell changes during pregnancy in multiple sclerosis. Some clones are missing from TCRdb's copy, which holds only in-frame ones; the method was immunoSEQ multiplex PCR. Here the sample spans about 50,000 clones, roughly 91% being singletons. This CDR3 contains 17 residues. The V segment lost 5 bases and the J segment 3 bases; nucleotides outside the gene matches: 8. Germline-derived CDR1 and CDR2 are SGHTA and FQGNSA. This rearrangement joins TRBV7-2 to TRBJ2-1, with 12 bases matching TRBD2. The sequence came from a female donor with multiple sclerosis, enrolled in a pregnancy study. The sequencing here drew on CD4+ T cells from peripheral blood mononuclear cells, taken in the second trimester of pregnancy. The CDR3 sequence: CASSLILAGGVYNEQFF. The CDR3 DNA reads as TGTGCCAGCAGCCTAATTCTAGCGGGGGGGGTCTACAATGAGCAGTTCTTC.